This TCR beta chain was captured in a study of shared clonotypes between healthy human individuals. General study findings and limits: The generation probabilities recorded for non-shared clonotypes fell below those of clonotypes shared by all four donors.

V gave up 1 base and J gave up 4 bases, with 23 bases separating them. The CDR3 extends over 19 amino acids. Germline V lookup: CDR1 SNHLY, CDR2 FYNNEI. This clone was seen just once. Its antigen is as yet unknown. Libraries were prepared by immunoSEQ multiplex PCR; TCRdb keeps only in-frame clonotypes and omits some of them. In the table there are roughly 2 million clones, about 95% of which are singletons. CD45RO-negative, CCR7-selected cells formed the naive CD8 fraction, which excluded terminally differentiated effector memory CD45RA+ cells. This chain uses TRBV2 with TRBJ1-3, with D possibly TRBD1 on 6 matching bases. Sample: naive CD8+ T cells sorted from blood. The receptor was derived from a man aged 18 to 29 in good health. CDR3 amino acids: CASSEGTGRRGPWGNTIYF. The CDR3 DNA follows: TGTGCCAGCAGTGAAGGAACAGGGCGGAGGGGTCCGTGGGGAAACACCATATATTTT.